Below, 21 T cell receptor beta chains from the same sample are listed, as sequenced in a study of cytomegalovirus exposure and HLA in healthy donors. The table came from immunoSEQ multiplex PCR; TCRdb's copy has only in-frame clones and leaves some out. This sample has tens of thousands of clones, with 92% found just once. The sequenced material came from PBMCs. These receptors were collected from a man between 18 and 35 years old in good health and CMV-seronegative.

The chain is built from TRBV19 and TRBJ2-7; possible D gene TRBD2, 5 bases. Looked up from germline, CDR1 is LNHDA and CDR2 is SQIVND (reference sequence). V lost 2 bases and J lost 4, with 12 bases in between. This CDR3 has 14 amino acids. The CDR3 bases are TGTGCCAGTAGTATATCCGCGGGCAATTACGAGCAGTACTTC. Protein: CASSISAGNYEQYF.

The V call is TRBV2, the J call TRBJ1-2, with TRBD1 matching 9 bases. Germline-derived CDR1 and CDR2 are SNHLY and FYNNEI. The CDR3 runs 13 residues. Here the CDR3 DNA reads TGTGCTGTTCCGGACAGGGGCCAATATGGCTACACCTTC. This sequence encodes CAVPDRGQYGYTF.

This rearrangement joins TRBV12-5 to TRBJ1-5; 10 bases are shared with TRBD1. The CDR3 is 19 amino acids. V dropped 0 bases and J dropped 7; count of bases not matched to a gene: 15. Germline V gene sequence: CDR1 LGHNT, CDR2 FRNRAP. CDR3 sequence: CASGLVPCCDRGQGQPQHF. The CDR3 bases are TGTGCTAGTGGTTTGGTTCCGTGTTGTGACAGGGGGCAAGGACAGCCCCAGCATTTT.

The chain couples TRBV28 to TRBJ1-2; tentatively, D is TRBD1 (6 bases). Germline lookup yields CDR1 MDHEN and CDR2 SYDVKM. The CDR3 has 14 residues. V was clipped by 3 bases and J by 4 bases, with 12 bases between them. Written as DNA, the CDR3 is TGTGCCAGCAGTTTTACAGGGCTTGGCTATGGCTACACCTTC. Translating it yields CASSFTGLGYGYTF.

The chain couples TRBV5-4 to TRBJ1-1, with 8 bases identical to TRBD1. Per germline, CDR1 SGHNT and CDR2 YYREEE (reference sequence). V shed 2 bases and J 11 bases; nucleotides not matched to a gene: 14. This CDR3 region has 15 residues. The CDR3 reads CASSFFGQGKGEAFF. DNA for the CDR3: TGTGCCAGCAGCTTCTTCGGACAGGGAAAAGGAGAGGCTTTCTTT.

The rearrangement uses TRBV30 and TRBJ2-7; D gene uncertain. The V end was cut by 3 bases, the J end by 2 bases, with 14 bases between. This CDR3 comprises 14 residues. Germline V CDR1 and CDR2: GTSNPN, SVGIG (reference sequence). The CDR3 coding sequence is TGTGCCTGGAGCGGAGAAAGACGTACCTACGAGCAGTACTTC. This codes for CAWSGERRTYEQYF.

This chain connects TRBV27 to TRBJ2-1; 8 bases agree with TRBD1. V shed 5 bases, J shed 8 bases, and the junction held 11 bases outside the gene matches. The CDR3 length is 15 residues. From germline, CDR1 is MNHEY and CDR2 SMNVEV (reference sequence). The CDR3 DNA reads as TGTGCCAGCAGTGCGAAACAGGGGGGATTTCATGAGCAGTTCTTC. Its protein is CASSAKQGGFHEQFF.

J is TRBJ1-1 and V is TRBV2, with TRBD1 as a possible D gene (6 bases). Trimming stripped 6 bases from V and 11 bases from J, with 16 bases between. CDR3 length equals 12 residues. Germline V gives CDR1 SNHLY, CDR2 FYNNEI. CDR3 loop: CASRVHRVGAFF. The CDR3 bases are TGTGCCAGCAGGGTACACAGGGTTGGGGCTTTCTTT.

The CDR3 sequence is CASRAGQGADQPQHF. The CDR3 DNA follows: TGTGCCAGCAGGGCAGGACAGGGGGCGGATCAGCCCCAGCATTTT. V gene TRBV28 combines with J gene TRBJ1-5; 11 nucleotides match TRBD1. This CDR3 is built from 15 residues. Per germline, CDR1 MDHEN and CDR2 SYDVKM. Trimming took 6 bases from V and 5 from J; bases not matched to a gene: 6.

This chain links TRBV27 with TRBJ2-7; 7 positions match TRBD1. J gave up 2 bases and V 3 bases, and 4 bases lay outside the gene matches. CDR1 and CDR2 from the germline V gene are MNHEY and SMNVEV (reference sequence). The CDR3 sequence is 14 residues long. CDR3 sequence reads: CASSLRDSTYEQYF. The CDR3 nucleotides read TGTGCCAGCAGTTTGAGGGACAGTACCTACGAGCAGTACTTC.

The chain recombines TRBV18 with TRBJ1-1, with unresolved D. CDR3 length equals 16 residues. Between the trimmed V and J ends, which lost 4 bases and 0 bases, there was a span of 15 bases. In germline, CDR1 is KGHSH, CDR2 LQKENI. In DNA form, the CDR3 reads TGTGCCAGCTCACTATACTACCTGGCTATGAACACTGAAGCTTTCTTT. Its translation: CASSLYYLAMNTEAFF.

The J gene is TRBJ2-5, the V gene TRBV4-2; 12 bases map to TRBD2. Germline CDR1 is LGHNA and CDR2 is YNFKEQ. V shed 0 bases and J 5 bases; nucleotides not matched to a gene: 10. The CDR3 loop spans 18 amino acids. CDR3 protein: CASSQEPSGRAGSETQYF. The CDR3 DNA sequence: TGTGCCAGCAGCCAAGAACCTAGCGGGAGGGCCGGGTCGGAGACCCAGTACTTC.

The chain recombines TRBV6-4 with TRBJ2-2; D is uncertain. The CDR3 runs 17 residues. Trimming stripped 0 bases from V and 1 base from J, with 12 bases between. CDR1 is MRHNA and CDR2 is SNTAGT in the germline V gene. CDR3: CASSDSKASGNTGELFF. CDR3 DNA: TGTGCCAGCAGTGACTCGAAAGCCTCTGGGAACACCGGGGAGCTGTTTTTT.

CDR3 bases: TGTGCCAGCAGCCTTGGGGACAGGGGCCATCAGCCCCAGCATTTT. Protein: CASSLGDRGHQPQHF. This chain joins TRBV11-2 and TRBJ1-5; 10 bases are a match to TRBD1. Germline V CDR1 and CDR2: SGHAT, FQNNGV. The CDR3 covers 15 residues. Trimming took 5 bases from V and 5 from J; bases not matched to a gene: 6.

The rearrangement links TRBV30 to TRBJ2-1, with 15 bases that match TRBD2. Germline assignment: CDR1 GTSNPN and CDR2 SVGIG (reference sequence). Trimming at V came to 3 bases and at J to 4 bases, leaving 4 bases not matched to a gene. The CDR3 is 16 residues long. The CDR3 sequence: CAWSEGTSGRYNEQFF. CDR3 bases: TGTGCCTGGAGCGAGGGGACTAGCGGGAGGTACAATGAGCAGTTCTTC.

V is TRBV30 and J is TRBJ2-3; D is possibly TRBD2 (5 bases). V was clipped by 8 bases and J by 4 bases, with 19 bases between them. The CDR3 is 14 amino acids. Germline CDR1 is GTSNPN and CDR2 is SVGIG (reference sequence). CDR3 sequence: CAQRRGSVPDTQYF. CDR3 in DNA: TGTGCCCAACGTCGGGGATCGGTGCCAGATACGCAGTATTTT. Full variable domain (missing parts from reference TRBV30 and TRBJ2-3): SQTIHQWPATLVQPVGSPLSLECTVEGTSNPNLYWYRQAAGRGLQLLFYSVGIGQISSEVPQNLSASRPQDRQFILSSKKLLLSDSGFYLCAQRRGSVPDTQYFGPGTRLTVL.

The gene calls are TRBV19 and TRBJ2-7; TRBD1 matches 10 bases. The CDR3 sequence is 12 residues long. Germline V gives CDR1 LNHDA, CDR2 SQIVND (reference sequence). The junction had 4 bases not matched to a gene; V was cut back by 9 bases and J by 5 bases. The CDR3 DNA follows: TGTGCCAGCCAGGACAGGGGGGACGAGCAGTACTTC. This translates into CASQDRGDEQYF.

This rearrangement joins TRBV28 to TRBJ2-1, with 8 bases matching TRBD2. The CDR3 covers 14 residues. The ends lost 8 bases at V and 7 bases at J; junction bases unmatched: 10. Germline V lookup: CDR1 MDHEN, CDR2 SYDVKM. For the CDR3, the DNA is TGTGCCAGCTGGGGAGCGGGAGTATCGAATGAGCAGTTCTTC. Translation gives CASWGAGVSNEQFF.

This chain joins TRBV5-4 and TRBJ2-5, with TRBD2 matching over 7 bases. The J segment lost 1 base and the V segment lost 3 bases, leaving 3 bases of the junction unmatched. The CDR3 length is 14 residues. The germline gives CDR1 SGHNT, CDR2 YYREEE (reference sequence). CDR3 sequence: CASSSSGTQETQYF. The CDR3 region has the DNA TGTGCCAGCAGCTCCAGCGGGACCCAAGAGACCCAGTACTTC.

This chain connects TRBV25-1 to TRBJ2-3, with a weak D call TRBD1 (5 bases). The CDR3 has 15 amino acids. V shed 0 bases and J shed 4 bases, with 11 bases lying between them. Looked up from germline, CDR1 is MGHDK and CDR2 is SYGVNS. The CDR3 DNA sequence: TGTGCCAGCAGTGAATATCTACCAGGGCCAGATACGCAGTATTTT. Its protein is CASSEYLPGPDTQYF.

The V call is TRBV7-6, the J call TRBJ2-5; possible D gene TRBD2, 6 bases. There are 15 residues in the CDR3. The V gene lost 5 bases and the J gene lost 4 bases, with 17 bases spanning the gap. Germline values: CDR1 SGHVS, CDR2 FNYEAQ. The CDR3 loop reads CASSTSRLATETQYF. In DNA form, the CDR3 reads TGTGCCAGCAGCACATCCCGGCTAGCGACAGAGACCCAGTACTTC. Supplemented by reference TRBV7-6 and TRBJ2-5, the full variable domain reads GAGVSQSPRYKVTKRGQDVALRCDPISGHVSLYWYRQALGQGPEFLTYFNYEAQQDKSGLPNDRFSAERPEGSISTLTIQRTEQRDSAMYRCASSTSRLATETQYFGPGTRLLVL.